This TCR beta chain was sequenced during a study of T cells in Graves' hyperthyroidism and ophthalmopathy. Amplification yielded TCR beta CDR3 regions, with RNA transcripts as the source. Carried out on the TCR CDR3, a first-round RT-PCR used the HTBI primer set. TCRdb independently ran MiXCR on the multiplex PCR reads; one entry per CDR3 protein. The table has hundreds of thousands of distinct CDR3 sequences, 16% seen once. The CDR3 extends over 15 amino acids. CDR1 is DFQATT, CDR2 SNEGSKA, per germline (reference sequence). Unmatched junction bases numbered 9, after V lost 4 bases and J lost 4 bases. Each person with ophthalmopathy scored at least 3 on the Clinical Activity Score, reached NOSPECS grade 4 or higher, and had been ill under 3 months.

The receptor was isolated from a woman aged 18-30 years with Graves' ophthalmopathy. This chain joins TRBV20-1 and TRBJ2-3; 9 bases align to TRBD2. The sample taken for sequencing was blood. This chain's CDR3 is CSAKDHSGSADTQYF. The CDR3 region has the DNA TGCAGTGCTAAGGACCATAGCGGGAGCGCAGATACGCAGTATTTT.